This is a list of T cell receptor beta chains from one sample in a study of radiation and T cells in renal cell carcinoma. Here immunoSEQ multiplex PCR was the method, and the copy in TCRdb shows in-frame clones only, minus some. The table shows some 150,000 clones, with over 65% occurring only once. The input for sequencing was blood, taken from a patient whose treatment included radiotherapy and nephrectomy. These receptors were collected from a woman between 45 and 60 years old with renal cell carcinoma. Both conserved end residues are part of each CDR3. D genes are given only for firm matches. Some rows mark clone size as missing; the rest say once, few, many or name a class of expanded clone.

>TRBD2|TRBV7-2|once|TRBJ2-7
TGTGCCAGCAGCTTAGCGTCTGCTAGCGGGAATGAGCAGTACTTC
CASSLASASGNEQYF
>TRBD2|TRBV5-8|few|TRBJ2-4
TGTGCCAGCAGCTCGTTCGGGGGGGCCAAAAACATTCAGTACTTC
CASSSFGGAKNIQYF
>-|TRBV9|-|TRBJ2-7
TGTGCCAGCAGCGTACAGGGGCAAAGCTCCTACGAGCAGTACTTC
CASSVQGQSSYEQYF
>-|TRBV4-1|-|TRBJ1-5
TGCGCCAGCAGCCAAGGGAGGAATCAGCCCCAGCATTTT
CASSQGRNQPQHF
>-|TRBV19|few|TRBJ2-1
TGTGCCAGTAACAGGGATACCGGCAATGAGCAGTTCTTC
CASNRDTGNEQFF
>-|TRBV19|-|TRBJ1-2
TGTGCCAGTAGTGCGCAGGGTTCCTATGGCTACACCTTC
CASSAQGSYGYTF
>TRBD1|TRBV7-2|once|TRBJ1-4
TGTGCCAGCAGCTTGAACAGGGGTGCTAATGAAAAACTGTTTTTT
CASSLNRGANEKLFF
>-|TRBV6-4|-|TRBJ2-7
TGTGCCAGCAGCCAAGGACCCGGTCGGGAGCAGTACTTC
CASSQGPGREQYF
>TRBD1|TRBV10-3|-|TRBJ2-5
TGCTCCGTCCAAAGGGGGACAGGAAGACAAGAGACCCAGTACTTC
CSVQRGTGRQETQYF
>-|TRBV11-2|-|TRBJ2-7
TGTGCCAGCAGCTTATCACAGGGTCGTCTGGCCGAGCAGTACTTC
CASSLSQGRLAEQYF
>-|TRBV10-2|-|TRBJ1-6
TGCGCCAGCAGTCAGGGAGGTGATTCACCCCTCCACTTT
CASSQGGDSPLHF
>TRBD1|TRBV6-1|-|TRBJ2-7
TGTGCCAGCAGTTTTTTCGGACAGGGGCACTACGAGCAGTACTTC
CASSFFGQGHYEQYF
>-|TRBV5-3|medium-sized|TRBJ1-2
TGTGCCAGCAGCCCGGTTCCCTGGTTCTTAGGTGGCTACACCTTC
CASSPVPWFLGGYTF
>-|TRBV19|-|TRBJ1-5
TGTGCCAGTGGAGGGCAGGGACATCAGCCCCAGCATTTT
CASGGQGHQPQHF
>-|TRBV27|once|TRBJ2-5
TGTGCCAGCAGTTTATCGAGGGGAGAGACCCAGTACTTC
CASSLSRGETQYF
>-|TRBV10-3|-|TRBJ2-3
TGTGCCATCAGTGAACTCGGCCTCGGCACAGATACGCAGTATTTT
CAISELGLGTDTQYF
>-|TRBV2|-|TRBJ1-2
TGTGCCAGCAGTCGCCCCGACGGGCCTGGCTACACCTTC
CASSRPDGPGYTF
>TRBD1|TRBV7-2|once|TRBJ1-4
TGTGCCAGCAGCTCCAGGGGGCGCACTAATGAAAAACTGTTTTTT
CASSSRGRTNEKLFF
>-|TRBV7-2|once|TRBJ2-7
TGTGCCAGCAGCTTAGGCGGCAGGGCACCCTACGAGCAGTACTTC
CASSLGGRAPYEQYF
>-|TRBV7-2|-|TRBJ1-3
TGTGCCAGCACCGAAACTTTGGGGGAGGCTGGAAACACCATATATTTT
CASTETLGEAGNTIYF
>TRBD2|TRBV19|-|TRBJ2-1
TGTGCCAGTAGTATAGATCGGTCTAGCGGGGGTAGTGAGCAGTTCTTC
CASSIDRSSGGSEQFF
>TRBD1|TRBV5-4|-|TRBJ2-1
TGTGCCAGCAGCCCCGGAGGGACAGGGTCGAATGAGCAGTTCTTC
CASSPGGTGSNEQFF
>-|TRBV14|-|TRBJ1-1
TGTGCCAGCAGCGAACTGTTGAACACTGAAGCTTTCTTT
CASSELLNTEAFF
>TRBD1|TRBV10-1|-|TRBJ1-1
TGCGCCAGCAGTGCAGGGGGCTCGAACACTGAAGCTTTCTTT
CASSAGGSNTEAFF
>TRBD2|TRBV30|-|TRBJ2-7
TGTGCCTGGAGTGTGTGGACTAGCTCCTACGAGCAGTACTTC
CAWSVWTSSYEQYF
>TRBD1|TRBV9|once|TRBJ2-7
TGTGCCAGCAGCGCCAGACAGGGGACGCCGGGCGAGCAGTACTTC
CASSARQGTPGEQYF
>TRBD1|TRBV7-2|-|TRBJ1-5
TGTGCCAGCAGCGTGATAACAGGGGCAGCTGGCAATCAGCCCCAGCATTTT
CASSVITGAAGNQPQHF
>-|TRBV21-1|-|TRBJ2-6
TGTGCCAGCAGCAAACGACGGGTCAAAGGGGACAACGTCCTGACTTTC
CASSKRRVKGDNVLTF
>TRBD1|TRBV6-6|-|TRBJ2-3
TGTGCCAGCAGACAACCGGGACAGGGAACAGATACGCAGTATTTT
CASRQPGQGTDTQYF
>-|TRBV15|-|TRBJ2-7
TGTGCCACCAGCAGAGGGAGCTCCTACGAGCAGTACTTC
CATSRGSSYEQYF
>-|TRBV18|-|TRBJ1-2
TGTGCCAGCTCGCCGGACGGCTTTTCCGGCTACACCTTC
CASSPDGFSGYTF
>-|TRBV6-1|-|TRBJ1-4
TGTGCCAGCAGTGACGTAGGGCTTAATGAAAAACTGTTTTTT
CASSDVGLNEKLFF
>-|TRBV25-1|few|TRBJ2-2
TGTGCCAGCAGTGAAAATGGGAGGAGGATAGGCACCGGGGAGCTGTTTTTT
CASSENGRRIGTGELFF
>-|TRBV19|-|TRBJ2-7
TGTGCCAGTAGTTCTCACCAAAACCCTGAAAACGAGCAGTACTTC
CASSSHQNPENEQYF
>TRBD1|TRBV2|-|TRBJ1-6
TGTGCCAGCAGGCACACCGGGACAGGGAGGGGATTGGTCCACTTT
CASRHTGTGRGLVHF
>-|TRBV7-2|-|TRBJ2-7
TGTGCCAGCAGCACCCCCGGACACGCCTACGAGCAGTACTTC
CASSTPGHAYEQYF
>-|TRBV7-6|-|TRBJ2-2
TGTGCCAGCAGCTTAGATTCCCCAGGGCGCACCGGGGAGCTGTTTTTT
CASSLDSPGRTGELFF
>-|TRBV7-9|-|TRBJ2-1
TGTGCCAGCAGTGGCGGTCGCTCCTACAATGAGCAGTTCTTC
CASSGGRSYNEQFF
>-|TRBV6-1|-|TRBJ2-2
TGTGCCAGCCGCCTAACCGGGGAGCTGTTTTTT
CASRLTGELFF
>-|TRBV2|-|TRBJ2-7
TGTGCCAGCAGCCCTGGGGGAGGAAACGAGCAGTACTTC
CASSPGGGNEQYF
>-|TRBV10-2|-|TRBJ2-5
TGCGCCAGCAGCCCTGCAGAGACCCAGTACTTC
CASSPAETQYF
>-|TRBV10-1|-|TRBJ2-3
TGCGCCAGCAGTGAGTTCGGGGTCTTCACAGATACGCAGTATTTT
CASSEFGVFTDTQYF